Below are 22 T cell receptor beta chains sequenced from a single sample in a study of T cell clonotyping in hematopoietic cell transplantation. The time point denotes: recipient sample about 28 days before transplant, after cytoreduction. Produced via immunoSEQ multiplex PCR; TCRdb's table is partial and in-frame only. The profile shows 35,000 to 50,000 clones, about 85% of them singletons. The input for sequencing was peripheral blood mononuclear cells, taken before stem cell transplant. Receptors originate from a man aged 60 to 69 with acute myeloid leukemia. Some clones in this sample may be carry-over from other donors' samples.

The chain combines TRBV10-3 with TRBJ1-3; TRBD1 matches 7 bases. From germline, CDR1 is ENHRY and CDR2 SYGVKD. This CDR3 is 15 amino acids long. Trimming at V came to 6 bases and at J to 0 bases, leaving 5 bases not matched to a gene. The CDR3 region is CAIRYGQDSGNTIYF. CDR3 DNA sequence: TGTGCCATCAGATACGGACAGGACTCTGGAAACACCATATATTTT.

The chain couples TRBV7-9 to TRBJ1-2, with D hard to call. This CDR3 is 18 amino acids long. Trimming shortened V by 10 bases and J by 1 base, and 28 bases separated the two germline ends. From germline, CDR1 is SEHNR and CDR2 FQNEAQ (reference sequence). CDR3 in DNA: TGTGCCACCCCTAAGGCAAATCTAACAACTTCTCTTAACTATGGCTACACCTTC. Protein: CATPKANLTTSLNYGYTF.

V gene TRBV29-1 combines with J gene TRBJ1-1; 7 bases agree with TRBD1. J was trimmed by 11 bases and V by 7 bases; bases with no gene match: 7. Per the germline V gene, CDR1 is SQVTM and CDR2 is ANQGSEA. This CDR3 is 10 amino acids long. This chain's CDR3 is CSGSRDSAFF. CDR3 sequence (DNA): TGCAGCGGTTCCCGGGACAGCGCTTTCTTT.

V gene TRBV7-8 combines with J gene TRBJ1-2; D is unresolved. Looked up from germline, CDR1 is SGHVS and CDR2 is FQNEAQ. The V and J ends lost 4 bases and 7 bases respectively, with 7 bases between them. The CDR3 has 11 amino acids. CDR3 protein: CASSSHFGYTF. The CDR3 nucleotides read TGTGCCAGCAGCTCCCATTTTGGCTACACCTTC.

The gene calls are TRBV7-7 and TRBJ2-5, with D uncertain. Trimming pared 3 bases from V and 5 bases from J, leaving 10 bases between. Germline V CDR1 and CDR2: SSHAT, FNYEAQ (reference sequence). The CDR3 extends over 13 amino acids. CDR3 DNA: TGTGCCAGCAGCTTGTGGGTCGGCGAGACCCAGTACTTC. It is translated as CASSLWVGETQYF.

The rearrangement joins TRBV6-5 to TRBJ2-2, with D tentatively TRBD1 (6 bases). Trimming stripped 6 bases from V and 4 bases from J, with 12 bases between. The CDR3 length is 14 residues. Germline CDR1 reads MNHEY; CDR2 reads SVGAGI. The CDR3 DNA follows: TGTGCCAGCAGCTACGGACAGTTCACCGGGGAGCTGTTTTTT. It encodes CASSYGQFTGELFF.

Turning to this clone: At one of its ends the junction is not consistent with the germline gene, which may arise from a read error. The V and J genes are TRBV7-7 and TRBJ2-2; 10 bases are shared with TRBD2. CDR1 and CDR2 from the germline V gene are SSHAT and FNYEAQ (reference sequence). The CDR3 loop spans 15 amino acids. CDR3: CASSSGLAADGELFF. CDR3 nucleotides: TGTGCTAGCAGCTCCGGACTAGCGGCGGACGGGGAGCTGTTTTTT.

V usage is TRBV6-5 and J usage is TRBJ1-6; possibly TRBD1 for D (6 bases). The CDR3 consists of 15 residues. CDR1 and CDR2 (germline): MNHEY, SVGAGI. The V end was cut by 2 bases, the J end by 14 bases, with 19 bases between. The CDR3 loop reads CASSYDGTRRGALHF. In nucleotides, the CDR3 is TGTGCCAGCAGTTACGACGGGACACGGCGAGGGGCCCTCCACTTT.

V usage is TRBV7-2 and J usage is TRBJ2-7, with 9 bases lining up with TRBD2. Germline CDR1 and CDR2: SGHTA and FQGNSA. The CDR3 contains 15 residues. Trimming took 3 bases from V and 1 from J; bases not matched to a gene: 4. CDR3 DNA: TGTGCCAGCAGCTTGAGCGGGGGGCTTTCCTACGAGCAGTACTTC. Translated: CASSLSGGLSYEQYF.

This chain joins TRBV10-1 and TRBJ1-4, with D perhaps TRBD1 (5 bases). CDR1 WNHNN and CDR2 SYGVQD come from the germline V gene (reference sequence). Trimming left V 2 bases short and J 6 bases short, with 13 bases between. The CDR3 spans 15 residues. The CDR3 protein is CASSELREGDEKLFF. The CDR3 region has the DNA TGCGCCAGCAGTGAGCTCAGGGAAGGGGATGAAAAACTGTTTTTT.

This rearrangement joins TRBV9 to TRBJ2-1; D is perhaps TRBD1 or TRBD2 (5 bases each). CDR3 length: 13 amino acids. V lost 2 bases, J lost 6 bases, and 9 bases lay in between. Germline assignment: CDR1 SGDLS and CDR2 YYNGEE. For the CDR3, the DNA is TGTGCCAGCAGCGTTGGGACCCCCAATGAGCAGTTCTTC. This translates into CASSVGTPNEQFF.

V is TRBV6-1 and J is TRBJ2-2, with 7 bases lining up with TRBD2. From germline, CDR1 is MNHNS and CDR2 SASEGT. With V trimmed by 4 bases and J by 2 bases, 10 bases remained unmatched. This CDR3 contains 17 residues. CDR3 DNA: TGTGCCAGCAGTGTAAACTACCGGGACTACAACACCGGGGAGCTGTTTTTT. As protein: CASSVNYRDYNTGELFF.

The J gene is TRBJ1-1, the V gene TRBV29-1; 9 nucleotides match TRBD1. This CDR3 is 13 amino acids long. V lost 6 bases and J lost 6; bases outside the gene matches: 8. From germline, CDR1 is SQVTM and CDR2 ANQGSEA. This CDR3 is CSVLDRGSAEAFF. The CDR3 coding sequence is TGCAGCGTCTTGGACAGGGGATCGGCTGAAGCTTTCTTT.

This clone was observed a single time. The CDR3 reads CASSQGDRASRGYTF. The CDR3 nucleotides read TGCGCCAGCAGCCAGGGGGACAGAGCCTCTAGGGGCTACACCTTC. This chain links TRBV4-3 with TRBJ1-2, with 7 positions matching TRBD1. The germline gives CDR1 LGHNA, CDR2 YSLEER. The CDR3 contains 15 residues. J lost 8 bases, V lost 3 bases, and 12 bases had no gene match.

The table lists this clone with a few counts. The genes are TRBV30 and TRBJ1-2, with D uncertain. Between the trimmed V and J ends, which lost 4 bases and 0 bases, there was a span of 12 bases. This CDR3 region has 14 residues. Germline CDR1 reads GTSNPN; CDR2 reads SVGIG (reference sequence). The DNA of the CDR3 is TGTGCCTGGACACCCTCAGATTCTAACTATGGCTACACCTTC. Its translation is CAWTPSDSNYGYTF.

The gene calls are TRBV7-2 and TRBJ1-1; no definite D call. This CDR3 region has 13 residues. With 5 bases removed from V and 6 bases from J, the gap between germline ends came to 13 bases. CDR1 SGHTA and CDR2 FQGNSA come from the germline V gene. Here the CDR3 reads CASSPPGIAEAFF. The CDR3 DNA reads as TGTGCCAGCAGCCCGCCCGGTATCGCTGAAGCTTTCTTT.

The genes are TRBV4-1 and TRBJ2-7; TRBD1 matches at 11 bases. The CDR3 extends over 16 amino acids. V shed 1 base, J shed 6 bases, and the junction held 8 bases outside the gene matches. The V gene's germline CDR1 is MGHRA and CDR2 YSYEKL. CDR3: CASSQVRDRGTPEQYF. Here the CDR3 DNA reads TGCGCCAGCAGCCAAGTCCGGGACAGGGGGACTCCCGAGCAGTACTTC.

V is TRBV28 and J is TRBJ1-2; maybe TRBD1 (5 bases). V was clipped by 4 bases and J by 4 bases, with 16 bases between them. Germline V CDR1 and CDR2: MDHEN, SYDVKM. There are 15 residues in the CDR3. This CDR3 reads CASSSRQVGGYGYTF. The CDR3, as DNA: TGTGCCAGCAGTTCCCGACAAGTGGGGGGCTATGGCTACACCTTC.

V and J are TRBV28 and TRBJ1-2; D is uncertain. This CDR3 is built from 13 residues. Germline CDR1 and CDR2: MDHEN and SYDVKM. Trimming removed 2 bases from V and 3 bases from J, with 7 bases in between. In nucleotides, the CDR3 is TGTGCCAGCAGTTTAGAGCGGGACTATGGCTACACCTTC. Amino acid sequence: CASSLERDYGYTF.

This clone appeared a single time. A read error may account for a junction end that differs from germline. J is TRBJ2-7 and V is TRBV19; 7 bases fit TRBD1. In germline, CDR1 is LNHDA, CDR2 SQIVND (reference sequence). The CDR3 extends over 12 amino acids. Here the CDR3 reads CASTYRQGEMSF. CDR3 bases: TGTGCCAGTACCTACCGACAGGGAGAGATGAGCTTC.

J is TRBJ1-3 and V is TRBV2; TRBD1 is a possible D gene (5 bases). The germline V gene has CDR1 SNHLY and CDR2 FYNNEI. The ends were cut back, 6 bases at V and 4 bases at J, with 16 bases in the middle. The CDR3 is 15 residues long. The CDR3 spells CASSREAAGGNTIYF. CDR3 bases: TGTGCCAGCAGCCGAGAGGCAGCAGGGGGAAACACCATATATTTT.

The chain uses TRBV15 and TRBJ2-7; TRBD2 matches 10 bases. This CDR3 has 15 residues. Trimming cost V 0 bases and J 4 bases; bases outside gene matches: 3. The V gene's germline CDR1 is LNHNV and CDR2 YYDKDF (reference sequence). DNA for the CDR3: TGTGCCACCAGCAGAGATCCTAGCGGGGGATACGAGCAGTACTTC. Translated: CATSRDPSGGYEQYF.